This TCR beta chain comes out of a study of blood T cell repertoires in COVID-19. This clone was counted only a few times. The CDR3 length is 14 residues. Germline V gene lookup returns CDR1 MGHRA and CDR2 YSYEKL. V lost 4 bases and J lost 7, with 11 bases in between. The table came from immunoSEQ multiplex PCR; TCRdb's copy has only in-frame clones and leaves some out. This sample has about 180,000 clones; about 86% occur once, and the top ten carry 7%. The V and J genes are TRBV4-1 and TRBJ1-6; D remains unclear. This sequence originates from a man aged 50-60 years with active or convalescent COVID-19. The sample was peripheral blood. CDR3 sequence (DNA): TGCGCCAGCAGCCCCTCCCCCCAGAATTCACCCCTCCACTTT. Translation gives CASSPSPQNSPLHF.